These 30 T cell receptor beta chains originate from one sample sequenced in a study of radiation and T cells in renal cell carcinoma. As to treatment: 15 Gy SBRT to primary tumor, nephrectomy 4 weeks later. Only in-frame clones appear in the TCRdb table, and some are missing; sequencing was by immunoSEQ multiplex PCR. The sample carries approximately 10,000 clones, 50% to 75% recorded once. The sample consisted of tumor tissue, taken from a patient whose treatment included radiotherapy and nephrectomy. The origin of the receptors is a man aged 55 to 70 with renal cell carcinoma.

The chain carries TRBV10-2 and TRBJ2-7; D perhaps matches TRBD2 (6 bases). Germline V gives CDR1 WSHSY, CDR2 SAAADI. CDR3 length: 14 residues. V dropped 8 bases and J dropped 4 bases, with 18 bases sitting between them. CDR3 bases: TGCGCCAGCGGGGGTGGAGGGCCTCCTTACGAGCAGTACTTC. Protein: CASGGGGPPYEQYF.

The chain employs TRBV6-5 and TRBJ2-3; D may be TRBD1 (6 bases). CDR1 MNHEY and CDR2 SVGAGI come from the germline V gene. Between the trimmed V and J ends, which lost 6 bases and 7 bases, there was a span of 11 bases. The CDR3 has 12 residues. CDR3 amino acids: CASSLQGHTQYF. DNA for the CDR3: TGTGCCAGCAGCCTACAGGGTCATACGCAGTATTTT.

The rearrangement links TRBV9 to TRBJ1-1; 7 nucleotides match TRBD1. The junction had 17 bases not matched to a gene; V was cut back by 0 bases and J by 0 bases. The CDR3 sequence is 20 residues long. Germline CDR1 SGDLS, CDR2 YYNGEE. CDR3 sequence reads: CASSVEVGGTGEGMNTEAFF. CDR3 in DNA: TGTGCCAGCAGCGTAGAGGTCGGAGGAACAGGGGAGGGGATGAACACTGAAGCTTTCTTT.

The gene calls are TRBV28 and TRBJ1-1; the D is unclear. Germline-derived CDR1 and CDR2 are MDHEN and SYDVKM. The CDR3 runs to 12 residues. Trimming removed 5 bases from V and 4 bases from J, with 8 bases in between. CDR3 bases: TGTGCCAGCAGTCCCCGGTCCACTGAAGCTTTCTTT. This codes for CASSPRSTEAFF. The whole variable domain, remainder taken from reference TRBV28 and TRBJ1-1, is DVKVTQSSRYLVKRTGEKVFLECVQDMDHENMFWYRQDPGLGLRLIYFSYDVKMKEKGDIPEGYSVSREKKERFSLILESASTNQTSMYLCASSPRSTEAFFGQGTRLTVV.

The V gene is TRBV2, the J gene TRBJ1-1; no definite D call. There are 15 residues in the CDR3. The ends were cut back, 5 bases at V and 1 base at J, with 14 bases in the middle. Germline values: CDR1 SNHLY, CDR2 FYNNEI. The CDR3 is CASSPQLTGNTEAFF. In DNA, the CDR3 is TGTGCCAGCAGTCCTCAGCTAACTGGGAACACTGAAGCTTTCTTT.

The chain recombines TRBV11-1 with TRBJ2-7, with 9 bases fitting TRBD1. After removal of 3 bases from V and 2 bases from J, the junction contained 2 bases not matched to a gene. The germline gives CDR1 SGHAT, CDR2 FQDESV (reference sequence). This CDR3 region has 14 residues. In DNA, the CDR3 is TGTGCCAGCAGCTTCGGGACAGGGACCTACGAGCAGTACTTC. It encodes CASSFGTGTYEQYF.

The chain combines TRBV30 with TRBJ2-7, with D possibly being TRBD2 (5 bases). The CDR3 has 12 amino acids. Trimming removed 5 bases from V and 2 bases from J, with 10 bases in between. Germline V gene lookup returns CDR1 GTSNPN and CDR2 SVGIG (reference sequence). As DNA, the CDR3 is TGTGCCTGGCGCCGGGATCCCTACGAGCAGTACTTC. It codes for CAWRRDPYEQYF.

J is TRBJ2-2 and V is TRBV7-2, with TRBD2 as a possible D gene (6 bases). Trimming left V 4 bases short and J 1 base short, with 13 bases between. This CDR3 has 16 amino acids. Germline CDR1 is SGHTA and CDR2 is FQGNSA. CDR3 sequence (DNA): TGTGCCAGCAGCTCAGTCGGTAGCGGGAACACCGGGGAGCTGTTTTTT. Translated: CASSSVGSGNTGELFF.

The rearrangement links TRBV28 to TRBJ2-1; 12 bases fit TRBD2. V shed 10 bases and J 5 bases; nucleotides not matched to a gene: 9. Germline V gene lookup returns CDR1 MDHEN and CDR2 SYDVKM. CDR3 length: 15 residues. CDR3 in DNA: TGTGCCACCCTGCCCGGACTAGCGGGGAACAATGAGCAGTTCTTC. Amino acids: CATLPGLAGNNEQFF.

The V and J genes are TRBV4-3 and TRBJ2-7, with D maybe TRBD1 (5 bases). Germline loops: CDR1 LGHNA, CDR2 YSLEER. The length of the CDR3 is 12 residues. Trimming cost V 1 base and J 5 bases, with 6 bases left between them. The DNA for the CDR3 is TGCGCCAGCAGCCAAGGGGGCCACGAGCAGTACTTC. Amino acid sequence: CASSQGGHEQYF.

This chain joins TRBV6-1 and TRBJ2-7; D is uncertain. Trimming removed 6 bases from V and 2 bases from J, with 14 bases in between. The length of the CDR3 is 14 residues. Germline loops: CDR1 MNHNS, CDR2 SASEGT. CDR3 residues: CASSSTGFTYEQYF. The CDR3 nucleotides are TGTGCCAGCAGCTCCACCGGGTTCACCTACGAGCAGTACTTC.

This chain uses TRBV6-1 with TRBJ1-1, with D possibly being TRBD1 (5 bases). V dropped 7 bases and J dropped 1 base, with 10 bases sitting between them. The germline CDR1 and CDR2 sequences are MNHNS and SASEGT. The CDR3 totals 13 residues. DNA of the CDR3: TGTGCCAGCACTTCAAGGGGGAACACTGAAGCTTTCTTT. Amino acid sequence: CASTSRGNTEAFF.

V is TRBV6-5 and J is TRBJ2-7; D is undetermined. The CDR3 totals 15 residues. V lost 7 bases to trimming and J lost 2 bases, with 18 bases between them. Germline lookup yields CDR1 MNHEY and CDR2 SVGAGI. CDR3 residues: CASTTDGPFTYEQYF. The CDR3 region has the DNA TGTGCCAGCACCACGGACGGACCGTTCACCTACGAGCAGTACTTC.

This clone appeared a few times. The chain recombines TRBV21-1 with TRBJ2-6; TRBD1 is taken as the D call from the table, unchecked against the DNA. TRBV21-1 is a listed pseudogene. The CDR3 spans 17 residues. The CDR3 here is CASSVGTPSSGANVLTF. The DNA for the CDR3 is TGTGCCAGCAGCGTTGGGACACCCTCCTCTGGGGCCAACGTCCTGACTTTC.

A few counts support this clone. The chain joins TRBV7-1 to TRBJ1-1, with D unresolved. TRBV7-1 falls under the ORF class, with uncertain function. CDR3 length: 12 amino acids. Trimming stripped 5 bases from V and 2 bases from J, with 6 bases between. CDR3 region: CASSARNTEAFF. DNA for the CDR3: TGTGCCAGCAGCGCTCGTAACACTGAAGCTTTCTTT.

This clone has a handful of counts. CDR3 coding DNA: TGTGCCAGTAGTATATTTCGAGGGACGGGGCAGCCCCAGCATTTT. Encoded protein: CASSIFRGTGQPQHF. The gene calls are TRBV19 and TRBJ1-5; maybe TRBD1 (5 bases). Deletions cut 2 bases from V and 7 bases from J, with 15 bases between. The CDR3 spans 15 residues. The germline V gene encodes CDR1 LNHDA and CDR2 SQIVND (reference sequence).

The chain carries TRBV5-6 and TRBJ1-2; 8 nucleotides align to TRBD1. The CDR3 runs to 14 residues. The J segment lost 2 bases and the V segment lost 3 bases, leaving 3 bases of the junction unmatched. Per the germline V gene, CDR1 is SGHDT and CDR2 is YYEEEE. CDR3 amino acids: CASSWGQENYGYTF. Written as DNA, the CDR3 is TGTGCCAGCAGCTGGGGACAGGAGAACTATGGCTACACCTTC.

The chain employs TRBV29-1 and TRBJ1-1; TRBD1 is a possible D gene (5 bases). Trimming shortened V by 4 bases and J by 5 bases, and 14 bases separated the two germline ends. The CDR3 covers 13 residues. Germline lookup yields CDR1 SQVTM and CDR2 ANQGSEA. CDR3 sequence: CSVVGQGGTEAFF. DNA of the CDR3: TGCAGCGTTGTTGGGCAGGGAGGGACTGAAGCTTTCTTT.

The chain employs TRBV4-2 and TRBJ2-7, with 7 bases that match TRBD2. Trimming took 4 bases from V and 4 from J; bases not matched to a gene: 7. Germline V gene sequence: CDR1 LGHNA, CDR2 YNFKEQ. The CDR3 sequence is 14 residues long. CDR3 sequence reads: CASSPMGGEYEQYF. In DNA form, the CDR3 reads TGTGCCAGCAGCCCCATGGGGGGGGAGTACGAGCAGTACTTC.

This chain uses TRBV27 with TRBJ2-7; a possible D gene is TRBD1 (6 bases). The CDR3 length is 13 residues. Between the trimmed V and J ends, which lost 8 bases and 1 base, there was a span of 12 bases. In germline, CDR1 is MNHEY, CDR2 SMNVEV (reference sequence). DNA for the CDR3: TGTGCCAGCCTTCTTCAGGGGTCCTACGAGCAGTACTTC. Translating it yields CASLLQGSYEQYF.

The chain is built from TRBV11-1 and TRBJ2-7, with a possible D match to TRBD1 (5 bases). CDR1 is SGHAT and CDR2 is FQDESV in the germline V gene (reference sequence). The V gene lost 4 bases and the J gene lost 3 bases, with 16 bases spanning the gap. CDR3 length: 15 residues. CDR3 sequence reads: CASSSTDKSIYEQYF. CDR3 coding DNA: TGTGCCAGCAGCTCGACGGACAAGTCCATCTACGAGCAGTACTTC.

The chain joins TRBV6-1 to TRBJ1-2, with D unclear. V lost 7 bases to trimming and J lost 0 bases, with 15 bases between them. Looked up from germline, CDR1 is MNHNS and CDR2 is SASEGT. The CDR3 runs 15 residues. The CDR3 spells CASNPRTVTNYGYTF. The DNA for the CDR3 is TGTGCCAGCAATCCAAGGACGGTAACTAACTATGGCTACACCTTC.

The V and J genes are TRBV28 and TRBJ1-4; D gene ambiguous. CDR3 size: 14 residues. Germline assignment: CDR1 MDHEN and CDR2 SYDVKM. V gave up 8 bases and J gave up 2 bases, with 12 bases separating them. The CDR3 bases are TGTGCCAGCGACTCGTCTGCGACTAATGAAAAACTGTTTTTT. It codes for CASDSSATNEKLFF.

The chain links TRBV7-2 to TRBJ1-1; D unresolved. Trimming removed 5 bases at V and 3 bases at J, with 13 bases between. In germline, CDR1 is SGHTA, CDR2 FQGNSA. This CDR3 spans 14 amino acids. The CDR3 region has the DNA TGTGCCAGCAGCCCGCAGCTTGCGGACACTGAAGCTTTCTTT. Amino acids: CASSPQLADTEAFF.

The rearrangement links TRBV29-1 to TRBJ1-3; TRBD1 matches at 8 bases. The V segment lost 4 bases and the J segment 8 bases; nucleotides outside the gene matches: 7. Germline V gene lookup returns CDR1 SQVTM and CDR2 ANQGSEA. This CDR3 has 13 residues. The chain's CDR3 is CSVVWQGADTIYF. CDR3 in DNA: TGCAGCGTTGTTTGGCAGGGGGCGGACACCATATATTTT.

The chain uses TRBV6-6 and TRBJ2-7; a possible D gene is TRBD1 (5 bases). V was clipped by 4 bases and J by 2 bases, with 9 bases between them. CDR3 length: 13 residues. CDR1 is MNHNY, CDR2 SVGAGI, per germline (reference sequence). CDR3 protein: CASSWRQTYEQYF. DNA of the CDR3: TGTGCCAGCAGTTGGCGACAGACCTACGAGCAGTACTTC.

This chain links TRBV28 with TRBJ2-5, with D tentatively TRBD1 or TRBD2 (7 bases each). The CDR3 consists of 17 residues. CDR1 is MDHEN and CDR2 is SYDVKM in the germline V gene. Deletions cut 2 bases from V and 1 base from J, with 17 bases between. CDR3 sequence reads: CASSLGLGTGVQETQYF. As DNA, the CDR3 is TGTGCCAGCAGTTTAGGACTAGGAACAGGGGTCCAAGAGACCCAGTACTTC.

The gene calls are TRBV5-1 and TRBJ2-7; TRBD1 matches 9 bases. The CDR3 totals 16 residues. The germline gives CDR1 SGHRS, CDR2 YFSETQ. Trimming cost V 0 bases and J 1 base; bases outside gene matches: 5. CDR3 region: CASSLDLDRGSYEQYF. Written as DNA, the CDR3 is TGCGCCAGCAGCTTGGACTTGGACAGGGGATCCTACGAGCAGTACTTC. The full variable domain, rest sourced from reference TRBV5-1 and TRBJ2-7, is KAGVTQTPRYLIKTRGQQVTLSCSPISGHRSVSWYQQTPGQGLQFLFEYFSETQRNKGNFPGRFSGRQFSNSRSEMNVSTLELGDSALYLCASSLDLDRGSYEQYFGPGTRLTVT.

This clone is judged medium-sized (0.01 to 0.1%). This sample includes further DNA sequences coding for the same CDR3. The rearrangement uses TRBV2 and TRBJ2-7; TRBD2 might be the D (6 bases). V lost 0 bases and J 6 bases, leaving 12 bases between the germline ends. The CDR3 has 14 amino acids. The germline V gene has CDR1 SNHLY and CDR2 FYNNEI. The DNA for the CDR3 is TGTGCCAGCAGTGAAGCGCTTCGGAGGGCCGAGCAGTACTTC. This translates into CASSEALRRAEQYF.

This clone was counted a few times. The gene calls are TRBV28 and TRBJ1-4; D gene uncertain. The CDR3 has 13 amino acids. Germline V CDR1 and CDR2: MDHEN, SYDVKM. V was cut by 5 bases and J by 10 bases, with 14 bases left in between. The CDR3 DNA is TGTGCCAGCAGTCGTCCCGGACCGGGAAAACTGTTTTTT. It translates to CASSRPGPGKLFF.